This record concerns one T cell receptor beta chain sequence. This sample is drawn from a study of cytomegalovirus exposure and HLA in healthy donors. CDR3 length equals 15 residues. CDR1 is SGHRS, CDR2 YFSETQ, per germline. PCR was performed using 60 Vbeta and 13 Jbeta primers. The table came from immunoSEQ multiplex PCR; TCRdb's copy has only in-frame clones and leaves some out. The repertoire holds around 120,000 clones, with 55% to 75% as singletons. This clonotype was sampled from a human donor in good health. Material: PBMCs. The genes are TRBV5-1 and TRBJ2-5, with D maybe TRBD1 (5 bases). The DNA end favors TRBJ2-7, so the J call may be wrong. The CDR3: CASSLGTGWGYEQYF. CDR3 DNA: TGCGCCAGCAGCTTGGGCACAGGTTGGGGCTACGAGCAGTACTTC.